A selection of T cell receptor beta chains follows, all from one sample in a study of T cell responses to AZD1222 COVID-19 vaccine. The method was immunoSEQ multiplex PCR; TCRdb's version includes in-frame clones alone and lacks a portion of them. Of approximately 170,000 clones listed, approximately 89% are singletons. The sequenced sample was peripheral blood, obtained on day 0 of AZD1222 vaccination. The receptors originated from an adult in good health. Each CDR3 is given with its conserved first and last residue. A D gene is named only where the DNA matches it firmly. Expanded clones are given a class, and other clones once, few, many or no size at all.

DNA	CDR3	V	J	D	size
TGTGCCAGCTCACCACCGGTGGTGGGACAGGGAGGAGTTGTCGGTGCTTTCTTT	CASSPPVVGQGGVVGAFF	TRBV18	TRBJ1-1	TRBD1	NA
TGTGCCGGCCGCCCGGGACAGGGCATTTCACCCCTCCACTTT	CAGRPGQGISPLHF	TRBV2	TRBJ1-6	TRBD1	NA
TGTGCCAGCAGCTTGGGACTAGCGGGATTGGGGAACACCGGGGAGCTGTTTTTT	CASSLGLAGLGNTGELFF	TRBV7-3	TRBJ2-2	TRBD2	NA
TGTGCCAGCAGCGCAGGGGTTTCGGGCACCGGGGAGCTGTTTTTT	CASSAGVSGTGELFF	TRBV6-4	TRBJ2-2	NA	once
TGTGCCAGTAGTATTAATCGGCCGGGCATCTATGGCTACACCTTC	CASSINRPGIYGYTF	TRBV19	TRBJ1-2	NA	NA
TGTGCCAGCTCACCACCTCTCGGATACCATTCCTACACCTTC	CASSPPLGYHSYTF	TRBV18	TRBJ1-2	NA	NA
TGTGCCAGCAGTTACTCCGTTACCTACGAGCAGTACTTC	CASSYSVTYEQYF	TRBV6-6	TRBJ2-7	NA	NA
TGTGCCAGCCGAAAGGAGGGGCTAGCTTTCTTT	CASRKEGLAFF	TRBV28	TRBJ1-1	NA	NA
TGTGCCATCAGTGACTGGGCTGCTAATCAGCCCCAGCATTTT	CAISDWAANQPQHF	TRBV10-3	TRBJ1-5	NA	NA
TGTGCCAGCAGTTCTGACATCTGGGGCTCTCAGCCCCAGCATTTT	CASSSDIWGSQPQHF	TRBV27	TRBJ1-5	NA	NA
TGTGCCAGCAGTTTGGGGGGGAGCTCCTATAATTCACCCCTCCACTTT	CASSLGGSSYNSPLHF	TRBV27	TRBJ1-6	NA	medium-sized
TGTGCCAGCAGTTCAGGGACAGCAAGGAACACTGAAGCTTTCTTT	CASSSGTARNTEAFF	TRBV6-1	TRBJ1-1	TRBD1	NA
TGTGCCAGCAGCTTCACAAGGGAGACCCAGTACTTC	CASSFTRETQYF	TRBV7-2	TRBJ2-5	NA	NA
TGTGCCAGCAGCCAAGATATGAGGACAGGGGCCTTGCCGGGCTACACCTTC	CASSQDMRTGALPGYTF	TRBV14	TRBJ1-2	TRBD1	NA
TGTGCCAGCAGCTTGAAGCGGAACACCGGGGAGCTGTTTTTT	CASSLKRNTGELFF	TRBV5-6	TRBJ2-2	NA	once
TGTGCCAGTAGTATAGGTCGGGGGGCCAAAAACATTCAGTACTTC	CASSIGRGAKNIQYF	TRBV19	TRBJ2-4	NA	NA
TGTGCCAGCAGCTTGCAACAGGTTAACTATGGCTACACCTTC	CASSLQQVNYGYTF	TRBV5-4	TRBJ1-2	NA	few
TGTGCCAGCTTACCTAGCGGGAGAAGCTCCTACGAGCAGTACTTC	CASLPSGRSSYEQYF	TRBV28	TRBJ2-7	TRBD2	once
TGTGCCAGCATGGGTTACGTGGGCACTTTGAACACTGAAGCTTTCTTT	CASMGYVGTLNTEAFF	TRBV27	TRBJ1-1	NA	NA
TGTGCCAGCAGTTCTTGGGCAGCGGGAAGTGCTGGGGCCAACGTCCTGACTTTC	CASSSWAAGSAGANVLTF	TRBV28	TRBJ2-6	TRBD2	NA
TGCAGCGTTGTGGCAGACTCTTACGAGCAGTACTTC	CSVVADSYEQYF	TRBV29-1	TRBJ2-7	NA	NA
TGTGCCAGCAGCCGAAAACAGGGATGGCAAGAGACCCAGTACTTC	CASSRKQGWQETQYF	TRBV4-2	TRBJ2-5	NA	NA